This T cell receptor (beta chain) derives from a study of blood T cell repertoires in COVID-19. Study overall: There were acute and convalescent COVID-19 samples, and they came from the United States, Italy and Spain.

Repertoires were generated with immunoSEQ multiplex PCR, while TCRdb's copy carries only in-frame clones and drops some. The sample carries about 80,000 clones, about 90% recorded once. With regard to this clone: A read error may produce the germline difference seen at one junction end.

CDR1 is MNHEY, CDR2 SVGAGI, per germline. The CDR3 has 13 amino acids. The clonotype originates from a woman at least 80 years old with acute or convalescent COVID-19. The chain recombines TRBV6-5 with TRBJ2-7; D gene ambiguous. Sequenced input: peripheral blood. This chain's CDR3 is CAGRTSSSYEQYF. The CDR3, as DNA: TGTGCCGGCAGGACCTCTAGCTCCTACGAGCAGTACTTC.